This T cell receptor beta chain was identified in a study of T cell repertoires in cytomegalovirus infection. Overall study results and limits: Carriage of CMV together with the relevant HLA was identifiable through cumulative public TCR beta family frequency. The response measured ex vivo was dominated by TCR beta clonotypes (HLA-C-restricted and CMV-specific).

In TCRdb, the reads were re-called with MiXCR into one record per CDR3 protein. The data show hundreds of thousands of distinct CDR3 sequences, under 45% seen once. This clonotype was detected only a few times. Antigen specificity is unknown. The germline V gene has CDR1 SGHTA and CDR2 FQGNSA. V was trimmed by 5 bases and J by 6 bases, leaving 19 bases between them. The CDR3 is 15 amino acids. This chain connects TRBV7-2 to TRBJ1-1; tentative D call: TRBD1 (5 bases). The TCR sequence derives from a human donor in good health (CMV status not recorded). Some clones in this sample may be carry-over from other donors' samples. This specimen consisted of cultured PBMCs, obtained from culture after CMV antigen stimulation. The CDR3 DNA reads TGTGCCAGCAGCGCGGGGGGAACAACCAGTGCTGAAGCTTTCTTT. It translates to CASSAGGTTSAEAFF.